The following is a TCR beta chain sequence with its context. Its antigen is currently unknown. These data originate in a study of cytomegalovirus exposure and HLA in healthy donors. Points from the study as a whole: Later work found most CMV-associated TCR beta chains apparently HLA-restricted. TRBV6-2, TRBV6-3 and some other V segments were unresolvable in 87-base-pair reads. Presence/absence analyses treated sequencing depth as roughly uniform across donors. Certain sequence variants were highly shared and formed a cluster, and this cluster was likely a sequencing artifact.

Both 60 Vbeta primers and 13 Jbeta primers went into the PCR. This table comes from immunoSEQ multiplex PCR, and its TCRdb copy is limited to in-frame clones, with some not included. This sample has fewer than 250,000 clones, with about 85% found just once. The CDR3 is made up of 15 amino acids. V gave up 4 bases and J gave up 6 bases; unmatched junction bases: 10. Germline assignment: CDR1 SGDLS and CDR2 YYNGEE. Sequencing was carried out using PBMCs. This chain joins TRBV9 and TRBJ2-3; 8 bases are a match to TRBD1. This TCR was recovered from a woman between 50 and 59 years old in good health and CMV-seropositive. The CDR3 spells CASSNRDRSVDTQYF. CDR3 coding DNA: TGTGCCAGCAGCAACCGGGACAGGTCCGTGGATACGCAGTATTTT.